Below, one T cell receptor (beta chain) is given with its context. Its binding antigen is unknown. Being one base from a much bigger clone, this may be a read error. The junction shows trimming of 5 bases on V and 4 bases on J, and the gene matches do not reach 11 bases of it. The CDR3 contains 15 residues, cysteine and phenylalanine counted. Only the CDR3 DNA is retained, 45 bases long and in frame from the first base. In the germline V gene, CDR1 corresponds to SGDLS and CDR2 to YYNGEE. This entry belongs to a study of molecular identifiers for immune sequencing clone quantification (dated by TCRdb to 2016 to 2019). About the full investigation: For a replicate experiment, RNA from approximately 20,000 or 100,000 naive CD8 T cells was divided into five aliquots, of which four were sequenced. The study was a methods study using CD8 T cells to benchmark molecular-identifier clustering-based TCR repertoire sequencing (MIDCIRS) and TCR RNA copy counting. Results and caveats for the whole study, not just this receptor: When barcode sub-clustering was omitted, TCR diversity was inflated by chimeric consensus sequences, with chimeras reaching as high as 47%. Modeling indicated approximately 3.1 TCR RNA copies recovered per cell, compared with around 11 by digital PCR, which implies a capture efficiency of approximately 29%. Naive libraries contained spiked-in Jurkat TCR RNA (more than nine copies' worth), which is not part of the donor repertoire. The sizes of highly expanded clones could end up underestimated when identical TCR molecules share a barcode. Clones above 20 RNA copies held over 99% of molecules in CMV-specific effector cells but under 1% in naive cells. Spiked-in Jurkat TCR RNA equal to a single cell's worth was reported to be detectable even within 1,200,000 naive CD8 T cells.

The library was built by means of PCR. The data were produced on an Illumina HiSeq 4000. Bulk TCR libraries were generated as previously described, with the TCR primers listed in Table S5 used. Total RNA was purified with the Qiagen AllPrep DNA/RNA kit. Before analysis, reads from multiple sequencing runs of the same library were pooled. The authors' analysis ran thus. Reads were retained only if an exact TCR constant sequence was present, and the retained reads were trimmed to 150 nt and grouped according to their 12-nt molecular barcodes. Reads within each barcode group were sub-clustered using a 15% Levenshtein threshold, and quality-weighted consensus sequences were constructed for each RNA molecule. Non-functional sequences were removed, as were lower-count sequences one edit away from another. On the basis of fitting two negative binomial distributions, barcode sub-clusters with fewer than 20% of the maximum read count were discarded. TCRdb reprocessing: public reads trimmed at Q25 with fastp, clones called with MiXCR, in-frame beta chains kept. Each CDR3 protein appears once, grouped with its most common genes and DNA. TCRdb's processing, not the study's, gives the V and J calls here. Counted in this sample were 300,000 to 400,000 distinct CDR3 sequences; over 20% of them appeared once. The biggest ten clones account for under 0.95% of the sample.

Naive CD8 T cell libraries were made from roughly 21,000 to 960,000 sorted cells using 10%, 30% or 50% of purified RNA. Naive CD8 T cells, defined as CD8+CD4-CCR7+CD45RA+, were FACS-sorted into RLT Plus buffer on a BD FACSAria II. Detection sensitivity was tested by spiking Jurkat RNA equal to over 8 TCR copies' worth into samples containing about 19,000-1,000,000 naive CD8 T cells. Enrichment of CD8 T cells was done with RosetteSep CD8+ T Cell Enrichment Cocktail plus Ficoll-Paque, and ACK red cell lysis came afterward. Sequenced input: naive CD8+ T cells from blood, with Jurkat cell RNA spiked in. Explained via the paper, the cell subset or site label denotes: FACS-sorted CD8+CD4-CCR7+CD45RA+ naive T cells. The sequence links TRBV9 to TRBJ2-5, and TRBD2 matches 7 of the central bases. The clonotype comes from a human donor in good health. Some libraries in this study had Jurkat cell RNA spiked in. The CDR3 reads CASSPGLGVLETQYF. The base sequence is TGTGCCAGCAGTCCCGGACTAGGGGTCCTAGAGACCCAGTACTTC.